The rows below give T cell receptor beta chains drawn from one sample of a study of OX40 agonist ivuxolimab in advanced cancers. The repertoire was sequenced with immunoSEQ multiplex PCR; TCRdb's copy has only in-frame clones and lacks some. Of around 15,000 clones listed, about 75% are singletons. This material consisted of CD4+ or CD8+ T cells sorted from blood, taken in a trial of the OX40 agonist ivuxolimab. The receptors were sampled from an adult with an advanced solid tumor such as melanoma, head and neck, liver or kidney cancer. Each CDR3 is given with its conserved first and last residue. D genes are given only for firm matches. The size field is filled for only some rows; it gives once, few, many or a size class.

d_call	clone_size	j_call	v_call	cdr3_aa	cdr3_nt
TRBD2	NA	TRBJ2-3	TRBV7-9	CASSHYLRGGGDTQYF	TGTGCCAGCAGCCATTACTTGCGGGGGGGTGGAGATACGCAGTATTTT
NA	NA	TRBJ2-3	TRBV29-1	CSVESPNTDTQYF	TGCAGCGTTGAATCTCCGAACACAGATACGCAGTATTTT
NA	NA	TRBJ1-3	TRBV19	CATLGVSGNTIYF	TGTGCCACTCTCGGGGTATCTGGAAACACCATATATTTT
NA	NA	TRBJ2-2	TRBV5-5	CASSFNPSLVNTGELFF	TGTGCCAGCAGCTTCAACCCCAGTTTAGTGAACACCGGGGAGCTGTTTTTT
TRBD1	once	TRBJ2-7	TRBV2	CASSDTGTGSIEQYF	TGTGCCAGCAGTGATACCGGGACAGGGTCAATCGAGCAGTACTTC
NA	NA	TRBJ2-3	TRBV9	CASSVFAGSTDTQYF	TGTGCCAGCAGCGTATTTGCGGGTAGCACAGATACGCAGTATTTT
NA	NA	TRBJ2-1	TRBV5-5	CASSYRDPQNNEQFF	TGTGCCAGCAGCTACCGGGACCCTCAGAATAATGAGCAGTTCTTC
TRBD2	NA	TRBJ2-5	TRBV5-4	CASSLLTSGAETQYF	TGTGCCAGCAGCTTGTTAACTAGCGGGGCGGAGACCCAGTACTTC
NA	NA	TRBJ2-7	TRBV6-6	CASSYAGIRGEQYF	TGTGCCAGCAGCTACGCGGGGATTAGGGGGGAGCAGTACTTC
NA	NA	TRBJ2-7	TRBV7-6	CASSLGGIEQYF	TGTGCCAGCTCGTTAGGAGGGATTGAGCAGTACTTC
TRBD1	NA	TRBJ1-1	TRBV4-1	CASSQETGGIAEAFF	TGCGCCAGCAGCCAGGAAACAGGGGGTATCGCTGAAGCTTTCTTT
NA	NA	TRBJ1-1	TRBV7-9	CASSSHPSQNTEAFF	TGTGCCAGCAGCTCCCACCCCTCACAGAACACTGAAGCTTTCTTT
NA	few	TRBJ1-5	TRBV9	CASSVEGEVNQPQHF	TGTGCCAGCAGCGTAGAGGGGGAGGTCAATCAGCCCCAGCATTTT
TRBD1	NA	TRBJ1-2	TRBV5-6	CASSLAGGQIYGYTF	TGTGCCAGCAGCTTGGCAGGGGGACAGATCTATGGCTACACCTTC
NA	NA	TRBJ2-7	TRBV7-8	CASSSTSYYEQYF	TGTGCCAGCAGCTCGACCAGTTACTACGAGCAGTACTTC
TRBD2	once	TRBJ2-3	TRBV7-6	CASSFFAGGGDTQYF	TGTGCCAGCAGCTTCTTTGCGGGGGGAGGGGATACGCAGTATTTT
TRBD1	NA	TRBJ1-1	TRBV6-9	CASSPTGGFQAFF	TGTGCCAGCAGTCCTACAGGGGGCTTTCAAGCTTTCTTT
NA	NA	TRBJ1-2	TRBV29-1	CSSASVNYGYTF	TGCAGCTCTGCTTCAGTTAACTATGGCTACACCTTC
NA	NA	TRBJ2-7	TRBV7-6	CASSLAPGPIPEQYF	TGTGCCAGCAGCTTAGCCCCTGGCCCTATCCCCGAGCAGTACTTC
NA	NA	TRBJ2-6	TRBV9	CAGSSGRGSGANVLTF	TGTGCCGGCAGCTCCGGACGGGGCTCTGGGGCCAACGTCCTGACTTTC
NA	NA	TRBJ1-6	TRBV9	CASSKGQLNSPLHF	TGTGCCAGCAGCAAAGGACAGCTAAATTCACCCCTCCACTTT
NA	NA	TRBJ1-2	TRBV9	CASSVMGDSNYGYTF	TGTGCCAGCAGCGTAATGGGGGACTCTAACTATGGCTACACCTTC
NA	medium-sized	TRBJ2-7	TRBV29-1	CSVEGGRSYEQYF	TGCAGCGTTGAAGGCGGCAGATCCTACGAGCAGTACTTC